A single sample is the source of the 17 T cell receptor beta chains below, sequenced in a study of T cell clones after liver transplantation. Assay used: immunoSEQ multiplex PCR; TCRdb lists only in-frame clones, some missing. Counted here are about 60,000 clones, about 64% occurring once; the ten biggest clones make up 15%. Material: CD4+ T cells from blood, obtained before liver transplant. The source is a human donor who received a liver transplant.

This clone was detected once. The chain joins TRBV7-9 to TRBJ2-7; a possible D gene is TRBD1 (5 bases). V was trimmed by 7 bases and J by 4 bases, leaving 14 bases between them. The CDR3 has 13 amino acids. The germline CDR1 and CDR2 sequences are SEHNR and FQNEAQ (reference sequence). CDR3: CASIPNRGYEQYF. The CDR3 coding sequence is TGTGCCAGCATCCCGAATAGGGGTTACGAGCAGTACTTC.

The CDR3 is CASSHGDRDREETQYF. The CDR3 bases are TGTGCCAGCAGCCATGGTGACCGGGACAGGGAAGAGACCCAGTACTTC. This rearrangement joins TRBV4-2 to TRBJ2-5; the match to TRBD1 covers 9 bases. Looked up from germline, CDR1 is LGHNA and CDR2 is YNFKEQ. V trimming: 3 bases; J trimming: 3 bases; junction bases outside the gene matches: 8. This CDR3 has 16 amino acids.

The J gene is TRBJ1-2, the V gene TRBV6-1, with 9 bases matching TRBD1. Per germline, CDR1 MNHNS and CDR2 SASEGT. V trimming: 6 bases; J trimming: 0 bases; junction bases outside the gene matches: 2. There are 14 residues in the CDR3. In DNA, the CDR3 is TGTGCCAGCAGGGACAGGGGAGCTAACTATGGCTACACCTTC. Its protein is CASRDRGANYGYTF.

The chain employs TRBV4-2 and TRBJ2-4; D might be TRBD1 (5 bases). The CDR3 has 17 amino acids. With 1 base removed from V and 0 bases from J, the gap between germline ends came to 13 bases. Germline CDR1 LGHNA, CDR2 YNFKEQ. The CDR3 protein is CASSQGTPQRAKNIQYF. The CDR3 bases are TGTGCCAGCAGCCAAGGGACACCTCAGAGAGCCAAAAACATTCAGTACTTC.

This chain uses TRBV18 with TRBJ2-7; possibly TRBD1 for D (6 bases). CDR1 and CDR2 (germline): KGHSH, LQKENI. This CDR3 region has 14 residues. V lost 3 bases and J 4 bases, leaving 13 bases between the germline ends. DNA for the CDR3: TGTGCCAGCTCACCGCAGGGGCCAGGTTACGAGCAGTACTTC. Translated: CASSPQGPGYEQYF.

The J gene is TRBJ1-1, the V gene TRBV18, with a possible D match to TRBD1 (6 bases). Trimming cost V 2 bases and J 0 bases, with 13 bases left between them. The CDR3 runs to 16 residues. Germline V gene lookup returns CDR1 KGHSH and CDR2 LQKENI. CDR3 coding DNA: TGTGCCAGCTCACCAGGCCCCGGACAGATGAACACTGAAGCTTTCTTT. It is translated as CASSPGPGQMNTEAFF.

This chain uses TRBV11-2 with TRBJ2-5; 7 bases are a match to TRBD1. Per the germline V gene, CDR1 is SGHAT and CDR2 is FQNNGV. The CDR3 sequence is 16 residues long. V was clipped by 3 bases and J by 4 bases; unmatched bases: 11. The CDR3 loop reads CASSFSSRGKLETQYF. As DNA, the CDR3 is TGTGCCAGCAGCTTTTCTAGCAGGGGGAAGTTAGAGACCCAGTACTTC.

J is TRBJ2-2 and V is TRBV11-3; perhaps TRBD2 as D (6 bases). CDR3 length equals 14 residues. The germline V gene has CDR1 SGHNT and CDR2 YENEEA. V was shortened by 5 bases and J by 4 bases, with 11 bases between the two germline ends. CDR3 coding DNA: TGTGCCAGCAGCCCGGGACTGATCACCGGGGAGCTGTTTTTT. Translated: CASSPGLITGELFF.

As regards this clone: The germline gene is not matched at one end of the junction; a read error may be the cause. The chain links TRBV19 to TRBJ2-7, with 9 bases lining up with TRBD1. Germline assignment: CDR1 LNHDA and CDR2 SQIVND (reference sequence). The CDR3 runs to 9 residues. The CDR3 coding sequence is TGTGCCAGACCGGGACAGGGCCACTTC. Protein product: CARPGQGHF.

The chain couples TRBV28 to TRBJ1-6; 7 bases are shared with TRBD1. The V segment lost 4 bases and the J segment 6 bases; nucleotides outside the gene matches: 6. This CDR3 has 15 residues. The germline CDR1 and CDR2 sequences are MDHEN and SYDVKM. Here the CDR3 DNA reads TGTGCCAGCAGTTACAACAGGGGCTTTAATTCACCCCTCCACTTT. It yields the protein CASSYNRGFNSPLHF.

CDR3 DNA sequence: TGTGCCAGCAGCCTCAGAGGCGTTTCCTACGAGCAGTACTTC. It translates to CASSLRGVSYEQYF. This sequence joins TRBV5-8 and TRBJ2-7, with D unresolved. V was trimmed by 4 bases and J by 1 base, leaving 12 bases between them. CDR1 is SGHTS, CDR2 YDEGEE, per germline. This CDR3 is 14 amino acids long. The full variable domain, its missing parts supplied by reference TRBV5-8 and TRBJ2-7, is EAGVTQSPTHLIKTRGQQATLRCSPISGHTSVYWYQQALGLGLQFLLWYDEGEERNRGNFPPRFSGRQFPNYSSELNVNALELEDSALYLCASSLRGVSYEQYFGPGTRLTVT.

This clone has a handful of counts. The gene calls are TRBV6-6 and TRBJ1-1; D remains ambiguous. V shed 0 bases and J shed 6 bases, with 5 bases lying between them. The V gene's germline CDR1 is MNHNY and CDR2 SVGAGI (reference sequence). CDR3 size: 12 residues. The CDR3 reads CASSYSAAEAFF. The CDR3 nucleotides read TGTGCCAGCAGTTACTCGGCGGCTGAAGCTTTCTTT.

The chain joins TRBV11-3 to TRBJ2-1; a possible D gene is TRBD1 (5 bases). Germline lookup yields CDR1 SGHNT and CDR2 YENEEA. Trimming stripped 1 base from V and 8 bases from J, with 9 bases between. The CDR3 is 13 amino acids. The CDR3 loop is CASSLGRGDEQFF. DNA of the CDR3: TGTGCCAGCAGCTTAGGTAGGGGCGATGAGCAGTTCTTC.

The chain has TRBV6-5 and TRBJ1-4; 8 positions match TRBD1. Trimming at V came to 6 bases and at J to 4 bases, leaving 7 bases not matched to a gene. Germline CDR1 and CDR2: MNHEY and SVGAGI. The CDR3 has 15 residues. This CDR3 is CASRSRQGINEKLFF. CDR3 nucleotides: TGTGCCAGCAGGTCCAGACAGGGGATTAATGAAAAACTGTTTTTT.

This chain's CDR3 is CAWSQGKGNTIYF. As DNA, the CDR3 is TGTGCCTGGAGCCAGGGGAAAGGAAACACCATATATTTT. The chain recombines TRBV30 with TRBJ1-3, with a possible D match to TRBD1 (6 bases). The CDR3 length is 13 residues. Germline assignment: CDR1 GTSNPN and CDR2 SVGIG (reference sequence). Trimming took off 3 bases at V and 4 bases at J, with 10 bases between the two ends.

This clone was counted between two and nine times. The chain couples TRBV25-1 to TRBJ2-1; 12 bases agree with TRBD2. This CDR3 region has 17 residues. J was trimmed by 7 bases and V by 4 bases; bases with no gene match: 11. The germline CDR1 and CDR2 sequences are MGHDK and SYGVNS. The CDR3 nucleotides are TGTGCCAGCAGTGGGACACTAGCGGGGGGACGTCGGAATGAGCAGTTCTTC. Its protein product is CASSGTLAGGRRNEQFF.

The V gene is TRBV28, the J gene TRBJ1-2, with D uncertain. Germline values: CDR1 MDHEN, CDR2 SYDVKM. The CDR3 is 14 amino acids. Between the trimmed V and J ends, which lost 7 bases and 5 bases, there was a span of 17 bases. CDR3 DNA: TGTGCCAGCATTGGAGGTTATACCCCTTATGGCTACACCTTC. Residues: CASIGGYTPYGYTF.